The sequence of this TCR beta chain was determined in a study of blood T cell repertoires in COVID-19. Study-level background: Donors in the United States, Italy and Spain gave samples during acute or convalescent COVID-19.

Germline lookup yields CDR1 SGDLS and CDR2 YYNGEE. This CDR3 is 15 amino acids long. Trimming cost V 0 bases and J 7 bases, with 14 bases left between them. TCRdb keeps only in-frame clones here, not all; method: immunoSEQ multiplex PCR. The profile covers approximately 99,000 clones, with approximately 79% appearing a single time and 15% to 20% taken by the ten largest. The sample holds one count of this clone. This chain links TRBV9 with TRBJ2-1; perhaps TRBD2 as D (6 bases). This TCR was sampled from a woman over 75 with active or convalescent COVID-19. Input material: peripheral blood. CDR3 in amino acids: CASSVEGRRENEQFF. The CDR3 DNA sequence: TGTGCCAGCAGCGTAGAGGGGAGGAGAGAAAATGAGCAGTTCTTC.